Sequencing of this T cell receptor (beta chain) was carried out in a study of human T cells and chemical hapten exposure. Findings and limits, study-wide: Expanded TCRs made up significantly more big CDR3 similarity clusters than controls did.

This clonotype has ten or more counts. Antigen specificity is unknown. The time point denotes: patch test 1, 2 weeks after DPC sensitization. Stated treatment: therapeutic diphenylcyclopropenone sensitization with weekly scalp DPC. Only after blood had been drawn was each patch test applied. Suited to DPC and affected by alopecia, the donors ranged from 18 to 70 years old. Germline V lookup: CDR1 SGHDN, CDR2 FVKESK. The J segment lost 3 bases and the V segment lost 6 bases, leaving 8 bases of the junction unmatched. The CDR3 covers 15 residues. TCRdb passed the RACE reads through MiXCR, listing each CDR3 protein once. Of approximately 340,000 distinct CDR3 sequences in the sample, approximately 6.3% were seen once.

This chain joins TRBV14 and TRBJ2-7, with 10 bases that match TRBD1. Source: whole blood, taken in connection with sensitization to the hapten diphenylcyclopropenone (DPC). This TCR came from a woman aged 18-30 years with alopecia areata. Some clones in this sample may be carry-over from other donors' samples. CDR3 in amino acids: CASSQLDRGYYEQYF. The DNA for the CDR3 is TGTGCCAGCAGTCAACTGGACAGGGGGTACTACGAGCAGTACTTC.